Listed here are 7 T cell receptor beta chains from one sample, sequenced in a study of T cell repertoires in cytomegalovirus infection. TCRdb called the reads again in MiXCR, with one record for every CDR3 protein. The table has almost 550,000 distinct CDR3 sequences, 16% seen once. Input material: CD8+ T cells from PBMCs. These receptors were taken from a human donor in good health (CMV status not recorded). Some clones in this sample may be carry-over from other donors' samples.

On this clonotype: This could be a read error, since a much larger clone is one nucleotide away. CDR3: CASSESGGYEQCF. DNA of the CDR3: TGTGCCAGCAGTGAATCCGGGGGCTACGAGCAGTGCTTC. V usage is TRBV6-1 and J usage is TRBJ2-7; either TRBD1 or TRBD2 may fit D (6 bases each). Per the germline V gene, CDR1 is MNHNS and CDR2 is SASEGT. This CDR3 is built from 13 residues.

This clonotype came up many times. The chain joins TRBV6-2 or TRBV6-3 to TRBJ1-5; maybe TRBD1 (6 bases). Germline values: CDR1 MNHEY, CDR2 SVGEGT. V dropped 3 bases and J dropped 1 base, with 10 bases sitting between them. The CDR3 length is 15 residues. In DNA form, the CDR3 reads TGTGCCAGCAGTTATGCCGGGGGCAGCAATCAGCCCCAGCATTTT. This sequence encodes CASSYAGGSNQPQHF.

This clonotype was observed many times. The V gene is TRBV10-3, the J gene TRBJ2-5; no reliable D call. Germline CDR1 and CDR2: ENHRY and SYGVKD. V lost 2 bases to trimming and J lost 5 bases, with 9 bases between them. There are 13 residues in the CDR3. The CDR3 nucleotides are TGTGCCATCAGTGAGAAAGGGCCGGAGACCCAGTACTTC. Amino acids: CAISEKGPETQYF.

Concerning this clonotype: A read error may account for a junction end that differs from germline. The chain is built from TRBV7-7 and TRBJ1-4, with D perhaps TRBD1 (5 bases). The CDR3 runs to 18 residues. Germline assignment: CDR1 SSHAT and CDR2 FNYEAQ (reference sequence). CDR3 nucleotide sequence: TGTGCTAGCAGCACATTTCCTCGTCCTGGGACTTCGAATGAAAAACTGTTTTTT. Its translation: CASSTFPRPGTSNEKLFF.

V usage is TRBV6-5 and J usage is TRBJ2-2; TRBD1 aligns across 8 bases. V gave up 0 bases and J gave up 6 bases; unmatched junction bases: 9. Germline-derived CDR1 and CDR2 are MNHEY and SVGAGI. CDR3 length: 17 residues. For the CDR3, the DNA is TGTGCCAGCAGTTACTCGCAGGGGGCGCAAGCATCCGGGGAGCTGTTTTTT. It encodes CASSYSQGAQASGELFF.

This clonotype was detected many times. This chain uses TRBV11-2 with TRBJ2-3; D not certain. Germline CDR1 SGHAT, CDR2 FQNNGV. The germline V and J ends were trimmed by 7 bases and 8 bases, with 13 bases remaining between them. The CDR3 has 12 amino acids. The CDR3 here is CASTWGMGTQYF. As DNA, the CDR3 is TGTGCCAGCACCTGGGGTATGGGTACGCAGTATTTT.

The rearrangement uses TRBV6-5 and TRBJ2-6; D possibly corresponds to TRBD2 (6 bases). Trimming left V 5 bases short and J 3 bases short, with 11 bases between. Germline V CDR1 and CDR2: MNHEY, SVGAGI. The CDR3 length is 15 residues. The chain's CDR3 is CASSMGGYGANVLTF. The CDR3 DNA sequence: TGTGCCAGCAGTATGGGGGGATATGGGGCCAACGTCCTGACTTTC.